The 26 T cell receptor beta chains given below trace back to one sample, sequenced in a study of T cells in Graves' hyperthyroidism and ophthalmopathy. The source material, RNA transcripts, was used to amplify TCR beta CDR3 regions. The study used the HTBI primer set for a first-round RT-PCR of the TCR CDR3. TCRdb used MiXCR to reprocess the multiplex PCR reads, holding one entry per CDR3 protein. The sample shows a few hundred thousand distinct CDR3 sequences, approximately 15% of them seen only once. Material for sequencing was blood. These receptors were obtained from a young woman with Graves' hyperthyroidism.

The chain uses TRBV7-8 and TRBJ2-5, with 12 nucleotides matching TRBD2. Germline loops: CDR1 SGHVS, CDR2 FQNEAQ. CDR3 size: 17 residues. V gave up 3 bases and J gave up 4 bases; unmatched junction bases: 9. CDR3: CASSFPSGRAGGETQYF. The CDR3 coding sequence is TGTGCCAGCAGCTTCCCTAGCGGGAGGGCCGGAGGAGAGACCCAGTACTTC.

This clonotype was counted between two and nine times. One junction end disagrees with the germline gene, perhaps due to a read error. The gene calls are TRBV20-1 and TRBJ1-2; no definite D call. The CDR3 covers 13 residues. Germline CDR1 reads DFQATT; CDR2 reads SNEGSKA (reference sequence). The chain's CDR3 is CSARPTNNYRYTF. The CDR3 DNA reads as TGCAGTGCTAGACCGACAAATAACTATCGCTACACCTTC.

This clonotype was detected many times. The chain recombines TRBV28 with TRBJ1-2; D remains unclear. CDR3 length: 14 amino acids. Germline V gene data show CDR1 as MDHEN and CDR2 as SYDVKM. V gave up 10 bases and J gave up 7 bases, with 22 bases separating them. Here the CDR3 DNA reads TGTGCCACCCCTTTAGGTTACGGGGTAGGTGGCTACACCTTC. Translated, it gives CATPLGYGVGGYTF.

The sample holds many counts of this clonotype. The chain links TRBV29-1 to TRBJ2-3, with D possibly being TRBD1 (5 bases). There are 15 residues in the CDR3. CDR1 and CDR2 (germline): SQVTM, ANQGSEA. Between the trimmed V and J ends, which lost 4 bases and 5 bases, there was a span of 19 bases. CDR3 DNA sequence: TGCAGCGTTGCAGGGCAGGGAACGTGGCGAGATACGCAGTATTTT. This codes for CSVAGQGTWRDTQYF.

This clonotype was recorded at least ten times. The genes are TRBV20-1 and TRBJ1-2; no clear D. The germline V gene encodes CDR1 DFQATT and CDR2 SNEGSKA (reference sequence). V gave up 5 bases and J gave up 3 bases, with 16 bases separating them. This CDR3 has 14 residues. The CDR3 bases are TGCAGTGCTGAACGGGGATCCTCCTACTATGGCTACACCTTC. This encodes CSAERGSSYYGYTF.

The chain couples TRBV6-1 to TRBJ1-5; D is ambiguous. The V and J ends lost 8 bases and 0 bases respectively, with 11 bases between them. The CDR3 consists of 14 residues. Per the germline V gene, CDR1 is MNHNS and CDR2 is SASEGT. In nucleotides, the CDR3 is TGTGCCAGCCACCCCTTGGGTAGCAATCAGCCCCAGCATTTT. It is translated as CASHPLGSNQPQHF.

This clonotype was picked up many times. The chain combines TRBV5-1 with TRBJ2-1; tentative D call: TRBD2 (7 bases). There are 15 residues in the CDR3. V gave up 3 bases and J gave up 1 base, with 11 bases separating them. Looked up from germline, CDR1 is SGHRS and CDR2 is YFSETQ. The CDR3 protein is CASSSGGHSYNEQFF. CDR3 coding DNA: TGCGCCAGCAGCTCGGGGGGACATTCCTACAATGAGCAGTTCTTC.

The chain employs TRBV9 and TRBJ2-1; D possibly corresponds to TRBD2 (5 bases). The CDR3 has 15 residues. The V gene lost 0 bases and the J gene lost 8 bases, with 15 bases spanning the gap. The germline V gene encodes CDR1 SGDLS and CDR2 YYNGEE. The CDR3 sequence: CASSVEGTEVDEQFF. The CDR3 bases are TGTGCCAGCAGCGTAGAGGGAACGGAGGTCGATGAGCAGTTCTTC.

The rearrangement uses TRBV20-1 and TRBJ2-3; the D gene is possibly TRBD2 (7 bases). Between the trimmed V and J ends, which lost 0 bases and 4 bases, there was a span of 11 bases. The CDR3 length is 14 residues. Per the germline V gene, CDR1 is DFQATT and CDR2 is SNEGSKA (reference sequence). The CDR3 sequence is CSAREGGGADTQYF. The CDR3 DNA follows: TGCAGTGCTAGAGAGGGGGGGGGCGCAGATACGCAGTATTTT.

This clonotype was detected ten times or more. V usage is TRBV7-9 and J usage is TRBJ2-5; no reliable D call. This CDR3 has 12 amino acids. Looked up from germline, CDR1 is SEHNR and CDR2 is FQNEAQ (reference sequence). V was trimmed by 1 base and J by 6 bases, leaving 6 bases between them. The CDR3 reads CASSLDRQTQYF. CDR3 sequence (DNA): TGTGCCAGCAGCTTAGACCGTCAGACCCAGTACTTC.

This sequence joins TRBV5-4 and TRBJ2-7, with 7 bases matching TRBD2. V lost 0 bases, J lost 0 bases, and 3 bases stayed unmatched. The CDR3 runs 15 residues. Germline V gene data show CDR1 as SGHNT and CDR2 as YYREEE (reference sequence). The chain's CDR3 is CASSLAQRDSYEQYF. CDR3 bases: TGTGCCAGCAGCTTGGCCCAGCGGGACTCCTACGAGCAGTACTTC.

This clonotype has a count of ten or more. The chain employs TRBV28 and TRBJ2-7; 7 nucleotides line up with TRBD2. Germline CDR1 MDHEN, CDR2 SYDVKM. Trimming cost V 10 bases and J 2 bases; bases outside gene matches: 11. The CDR3 runs to 14 residues. The CDR3 protein is CATISSGKAYEQYF. The DNA of the CDR3 is TGTGCCACCATCTCCAGCGGGAAGGCCTACGAGCAGTACTTC.

This clonotype was picked up many times. The V gene is TRBV6-1, the J gene TRBJ2-7, with D possibly matching TRBD1 (7 bases). CDR3 size: 14 residues. Germline CDR1 reads MNHNS; CDR2 reads SASEGT. The V gene lost 7 bases and the J gene lost 4 bases, with 17 bases spanning the gap. The CDR3 is CASTMTGSGYEQYF. The CDR3 region has the DNA TGTGCCAGCACCATGACAGGGAGCGGGTACGAGCAGTACTTC.

This clonotype was recorded at least ten times. The J gene is TRBJ2-1, the V gene TRBV11-2; 7 nucleotides match TRBD2. The CDR3 totals 13 residues. Germline V gene sequence: CDR1 SGHAT, CDR2 FQNNGV. V lost 5 bases to trimming and J lost 5 bases; unmatched junction nucleotides: 3. The CDR3 reads CASSPSGDNEQFF. The CDR3 DNA is TGTGCCAGCAGCCCGAGCGGGGACAATGAGCAGTTCTTC.

CDR3 sequence: CASSLILRGSTDTQYF. DNA of the CDR3: TGTGCCAGCAGCTTAATTCTCCGGGGGTCCACAGATACGCAGTATTTT. This chain connects TRBV7-3 to TRBJ2-3; tentatively, D is TRBD2 (6 bases). V was trimmed by 1 base and J by 2 bases, leaving 13 bases between them. This CDR3 region has 16 residues. CDR1 is SGHTA and CDR2 is FQGTGA in the germline V gene.

This clonotype was seen more than once but under ten times. The chain carries TRBV7-2 and TRBJ2-1; the D call may be TRBD1 or TRBD2 (5 bases each). The CDR3 is made up of 14 amino acids. The ends were cut back, 6 bases at V and 10 bases at J, with 19 bases in the middle. Per germline, CDR1 SGHTA and CDR2 FQGNSA. The CDR3 DNA sequence: TGTGCCAGCAGTCCGGGACCCTGGGTTGGGGAGCAGTTCTTC. This gives the protein CASSPGPWVGEQFF.

In this sample, this clonotype turned up many times. The chain joins TRBV18 to TRBJ2-7, with 12 bases matching TRBD2. The germline V gene encodes CDR1 KGHSH and CDR2 LQKENI. V was pared by 6 bases and J by 7 bases, with 13 bases of the junction left unmatched. This CDR3 spans 16 amino acids. The CDR3 DNA is TGTGCCAGCTCCCGCAGGACTAGCGGGGCAGGTGAGGAGCAGTACTTC. Translating gives CASSRRTSGAGEEQYF.

On this clonotype: Given a much more abundant clone one base away, this may be a read error. The J gene is TRBJ1-3, the V gene TRBV28, with D possibly TRBD1 on 6 matching bases. CDR3 size: 14 residues. V was trimmed by 4 bases and J by 0 bases, leaving 7 bases between them. The germline gives CDR1 MDHEN, CDR2 SYDVKM. The CDR3 loop is CASSSTGSGNTIYF. The CDR3 region has the DNA TGTGCCAGCAGTTCGACAGGCTCTGGAAACACCATATATTTT.

V is TRBV11-2 and J is TRBJ1-3; D not certain. Trimming took off 3 bases at V and 0 bases at J, with 12 bases between the two ends. The CDR3 is 16 amino acids. In germline, CDR1 is SGHAT, CDR2 FQNNGV. The CDR3: CASSFIPRYSGNTIYF. The CDR3, as DNA: TGTGCCAGCAGCTTTATCCCCAGATACTCTGGAAACACCATATATTTT.

This clonotype showed up just a few times. This chain joins TRBV12-3 or TRBV12-4 and TRBJ2-2; maybe TRBD1 (6 bases). V was clipped by 6 bases and J by 5 bases, with 28 bases between them. The CDR3 has 19 amino acids. CDR3 sequence (DNA): TGTGCCAGCAGACATACAAGCAGGGGAATACAGAGAGATACCGGGGAGCTGTTTTTT. Its translation: CASRHTSRGIQRDTGELFF.

This chain joins TRBV15 and TRBJ1-5; no definite D call. The ends were cut back, 11 bases at V and 5 bases at J, with 25 bases in the middle. This CDR3 comprises 16 residues. Germline lookup yields CDR1 LNHNV and CDR2 YYDKDF (reference sequence). The CDR3: CAPRELETLKDQPQHF. Written as DNA, the CDR3 is TGTGCCCCTAGAGAGCTTGAAACATTGAAAGATCAGCCCCAGCATTTT. Full variable domain (missing parts from reference TRBV15 and TRBJ1-5): DAMVIQNPRYQVTQFGKPVTLSCSQTLNHNVMYWYQQKSSQAPKLLFHYYDKDFNNEADTPDNFQSRRPNTSFCFLDIRSPGLGDTAMYLCAPRELETLKDQPQHFGDGTRLSIL.

This clonotype was counted at least ten times. The gene calls are TRBV20-1 and TRBJ2-3; perhaps D is TRBD1 or TRBD2 (5 bases each). This CDR3 is 14 amino acids long. The V gene lost 3 bases and the J gene lost 6 bases, with 16 bases spanning the gap. Germline assignment: CDR1 DFQATT and CDR2 SNEGSKA (reference sequence). The CDR3 reads CSARAGQRVDTQYF. The CDR3 bases are TGCAGTGCTAGGGCAGGGCAGAGGGTGGATACGCAGTATTTT.

This rearrangement joins TRBV20-1 to TRBJ1-2; D is ambiguous. The germline V and J ends were trimmed by 0 bases and 3 bases, with 14 bases remaining between them. CDR1 and CDR2 (germline): DFQATT, SNEGSKA (reference sequence). CDR3 length: 15 residues. The CDR3 loop is CSARDPLRRDYGYTF. In nucleotides, the CDR3 is TGCAGTGCTAGAGATCCCCTGAGGAGGGACTATGGCTACACCTTC.

V usage is TRBV6-2 or TRBV6-3 and J usage is TRBJ1-2, with D unresolved. Germline V gene lookup returns CDR1 MNHEY and CDR2 SVGEGT. Trimming removed 6 bases at V and 4 bases at J, with 21 bases between. This CDR3 has 16 amino acids. CDR3 loop: CASSSTARRTTYGYTF. The CDR3 coding sequence is TGTGCCAGCAGCTCCACAGCCCGACGGACGACCTATGGCTACACCTTC.

The chain uses TRBV12-3 or TRBV12-4 and TRBJ2-1; 8 positions match TRBD2. This CDR3 is 17 amino acids long. Unmatched junction bases numbered 14, after V lost 6 bases and J lost 4 bases. CDR3 region: CASSHQGSGGGYNEQFF. Here the CDR3 DNA reads TGTGCCAGCAGCCACCAAGGCTCGGGAGGGGGGTACAATGAGCAGTTCTTC.

The genes are TRBV4-3 and TRBJ1-1, with D perhaps matching TRBD1 (6 bases). V was pared by 0 bases and J by 0 bases, with 11 bases between. The CDR3 has 16 amino acids. CDR1 and CDR2 (germline): LGHNA, YSLEER. This CDR3 reads CASSQDPTGLNTEAFF. The CDR3 bases are TGCGCCAGCAGCCAAGATCCGACAGGATTGAACACTGAAGCTTTCTTT.